This is a list of T cell receptor beta chains from one sample in a study. TCRdb passed the RT-PCR reads through MiXCR, listing each CDR3 protein once. The data contain 550,000 to 750,000 distinct CDR3 sequences, 11% to 15% of them singletons. The sequencing sample was made of memory CD4+ T cells from blood. These receptors were obtained from a female donor in good health, serving as a healthy control. Each CDR3 is given with its conserved first and last residue. A D gene is named only where the DNA matches it firmly. The size field is filled for only some rows; it gives once, few, many or a size class.

j_call: TRBJ1-3; clone_size: few; v_call: TRBV5-1; d_call: NA; cdr3_aa: CASSLGQITGNTIYF; cdr3_nt: TGCGCCAGCAGCTTGGGACAGATTACTGGAAACACCATATATTTT
j_call: TRBJ2-7; clone_size: few; v_call: TRBV29-1; d_call: TRBD1; cdr3_aa: CSVEGTGLQEQYF; cdr3_nt: TGCAGCGTTGAGGGGACAGGGCTACAAGAGCAGTACTTC
j_call: TRBJ2-3; clone_size: NA; v_call: TRBV5-4; d_call: NA; cdr3_aa: CASSPQGGRPDTQYF; cdr3_nt: TGTGCCAGCAGCCCACAGGGGGGGCGGCCAGATACGCAGTATTTT
j_call: TRBJ2-7; clone_size: few; v_call: TRBV21-1; d_call: NA; cdr3_aa: CASSKMAAAYEQYF; cdr3_nt: TGTGCCAGCAGCAAAATGGCAGCAGCCTACGAGCAGTACTTC
j_call: TRBJ2-1; clone_size: NA; v_call: TRBV24-1; d_call: NA; cdr3_aa: CATSDLQGLVYEQFF; cdr3_nt: TGTGCCACCAGTGATTTGCAGGGGCTAGTCTATGAGCAGTTCTTC
j_call: TRBJ2-4; clone_size: many; v_call: TRBV12-3/TRBV12-4; d_call: TRBD1; cdr3_aa: CASSLAMSGGIQYF; cdr3_nt: TGTGCCAGCAGTTTAGCGATGTCAGGGGGCATTCAGTACTTC
j_call: TRBJ1-2; clone_size: many; v_call: TRBV7-6; d_call: NA; cdr3_aa: CASSLVAGEDGYTF; cdr3_nt: TGTGCCAGCAGCTTAGTCGCAGGGGAGGATGGCTACACCTTC
j_call: TRBJ2-4; clone_size: many; v_call: TRBV12-3/TRBV12-4; d_call: TRBD2; cdr3_aa: CASTPAAGRGIQYF; cdr3_nt: TGTGCCAGCACCCCCGCAGCTGGGAGGGGCATTCAGTACTTC
j_call: TRBJ2-1; clone_size: many; v_call: TRBV5-1; d_call: TRBD2; cdr3_aa: CASRAAGGEGNEQFF; cdr3_nt: TGCGCCAGCAGGGCGGCGGGAGGGGAAGGCAATGAGCAGTTCTTC
j_call: TRBJ2-5; clone_size: many; v_call: TRBV28; d_call: TRBD1; cdr3_aa: CASSSRQGAGETQYF; cdr3_nt: TGTGCCAGCAGCTCGAGACAGGGGGCGGGAGAGACCCAGTACTTC
j_call: TRBJ2-3; clone_size: NA; v_call: TRBV20-1; d_call: TRBD2; cdr3_aa: CSAKLAGGPSASTDTQYF; cdr3_nt: TGCAGTGCTAAACTAGCGGGAGGCCCCAGTGCTAGCACAGATACGCAGTATTTT
j_call: TRBJ2-1; clone_size: few; v_call: TRBV11-2; d_call: NA; cdr3_aa: CASSFPPNENEQFF; cdr3_nt: TGTGCCAGCAGCTTCCCCCCCAACGAAAATGAGCAGTTCTTC
j_call: TRBJ1-5; clone_size: NA; v_call: TRBV10-3; d_call: NA; cdr3_aa: CAISEGGPSNQPQHF; cdr3_nt: TGTGCCATCAGTGAGGGAGGGCCCAGCAATCAGCCCCAGCATTTT
j_call: TRBJ1-1; clone_size: few; v_call: TRBV10-3; d_call: TRBD1; cdr3_aa: CAISTGQGAGTEAFF; cdr3_nt: TGTGCCATCAGCACGGGACAGGGAGCTGGGACTGAAGCTTTCTTT
j_call: TRBJ1-5; clone_size: many; v_call: TRBV7-8; d_call: TRBD1; cdr3_aa: CASSRDRARSNQPQHF; cdr3_nt: TGTGCCAGCAGCAGAGACAGGGCAAGAAGCAATCAGCCCCAGCATTTT
j_call: TRBJ1-4; clone_size: few; v_call: TRBV20-1; d_call: TRBD1; cdr3_aa: CSAWTGENEKLFF; cdr3_nt: TGCAGTGCTTGGACAGGGGAAAATGAAAAACTGTTTTTT
j_call: TRBJ2-7; clone_size: few; v_call: TRBV20-1; d_call: NA; cdr3_aa: CSARDHRKVYEQYF; cdr3_nt: TGCAGTGCTAGAGATCATCGGAAGGTCTACGAGCAGTACTTC
j_call: TRBJ1-5; clone_size: NA; v_call: TRBV28; d_call: NA; cdr3_aa: CASSVAGDGGQPQHF; cdr3_nt: TGTGCCAGCAGCGTAGCCGGGGATGGAGGTCAGCCCCAGCATTTT
j_call: TRBJ2-7; clone_size: many; v_call: TRBV5-1; d_call: NA; cdr3_aa: CASSPQLGEQYF; cdr3_nt: TGCGCCAGCAGCCCACAACTGGGCGAGCAGTACTTC
j_call: TRBJ2-1; clone_size: few; v_call: TRBV7-2; d_call: TRBD2; cdr3_aa: CASATSGMNEQFF; cdr3_nt: TGTGCCAGCGCGACTAGCGGGATGAATGAGCAGTTCTTC
j_call: TRBJ2-3; clone_size: many; v_call: TRBV6-2/TRBV6-3; d_call: NA; cdr3_aa: CASSAADTQYF; cdr3_nt: TGCGCCAGCAGTGCGGCAGATACGCAGTATTTT
j_call: TRBJ2-7; clone_size: many; v_call: TRBV5-6; d_call: NA; cdr3_aa: CASSFPRGGPYEQYF; cdr3_nt: TGTGCCAGCAGTTTTCCCCGGGGAGGCCCCTACGAGCAGTACTTC
j_call: TRBJ2-1; clone_size: few; v_call: TRBV5-1; d_call: NA; cdr3_aa: CASSFDSGVINEQFF; cdr3_nt: TGCGCCAGCAGCTTTGATAGCGGAGTTATAAATGAGCAGTTCTTC
j_call: TRBJ2-7; clone_size: NA; v_call: TRBV7-3; d_call: TRBD2; cdr3_aa: CASSLLAGLHEQYF; cdr3_nt: TGTGCCAGCAGCTTACTAGCGGGGCTGCACGAGCAGTACTTC
j_call: TRBJ2-1; clone_size: NA; v_call: TRBV6-5; d_call: NA; cdr3_aa: CASNSYNEQFF; cdr3_nt: TGTGCCAGCAATTCATACAATGAGCAGTTCTTC
j_call: TRBJ2-3; clone_size: many; v_call: TRBV20-1; d_call: NA; cdr3_aa: CSASPDTQYF; cdr3_nt: TGCAGTGCTAGTCCAGATACGCAGTATTTT
j_call: TRBJ2-5; clone_size: few; v_call: TRBV24-1; d_call: NA; cdr3_aa: CATSDQQGGEETQYF; cdr3_nt: TGTGCCACCAGTGATCAACAGGGAGGGGAGGAGACCCAGTACTTC
j_call: TRBJ2-7; clone_size: many; v_call: TRBV27; d_call: NA; cdr3_aa: CASSPQEMSYEQYF; cdr3_nt: TGTGCCAGCAGTCCACAGGAGATGAGCTACGAGCAGTACTTC
j_call: TRBJ2-1; clone_size: NA; v_call: TRBV30; d_call: TRBD2; cdr3_aa: CAWTPGLAVYNEQFF; cdr3_nt: TGTGCCTGGACCCCCGGGCTAGCGGTCTACAATGAGCAGTTCTTC
j_call: TRBJ2-5; clone_size: NA; v_call: TRBV5-1; d_call: NA; cdr3_aa: CASRRTESQETQYF; cdr3_nt: TGCGCCAGCCGCCGGACGGAGAGTCAAGAGACCCAGTACTTC
j_call: TRBJ1-2; clone_size: few; v_call: TRBV20-1; d_call: TRBD1; cdr3_aa: CSARVKFRGLDGYTF; cdr3_nt: TGCAGTGCTAGAGTGAAATTCAGGGGGTTAGATGGCTACACCTTC
j_call: TRBJ2-1; clone_size: NA; v_call: TRBV29-1; d_call: TRBD2; cdr3_aa: CSAVTTSGGPRSSYNEQFF; cdr3_nt: TGCAGCGCCGTCACGACTAGCGGGGGGCCTAGGAGCTCCTACAATGAGCAGTTCTTC
j_call: TRBJ2-2; clone_size: many; v_call: TRBV12-3/TRBV12-4; d_call: NA; cdr3_aa: CASSLRAGELFF; cdr3_nt: TGTGCCAGCAGTTTAAGGGCCGGGGAGCTGTTTTTT
j_call: TRBJ2-1; clone_size: NA; v_call: TRBV5-1; d_call: NA; cdr3_aa: CASSVTAGLSGEQFF; cdr3_nt: TGCGCCAGCAGCGTGACCGCGGGTCTAAGCGGTGAGCAGTTCTTC
j_call: TRBJ2-7; clone_size: many; v_call: TRBV20-1; d_call: TRBD2; cdr3_aa: CSANFAGREPYEQYF; cdr3_nt: TGCAGTGCTAATTTTGCCGGGCGGGAGCCGTACGAGCAGTACTTC